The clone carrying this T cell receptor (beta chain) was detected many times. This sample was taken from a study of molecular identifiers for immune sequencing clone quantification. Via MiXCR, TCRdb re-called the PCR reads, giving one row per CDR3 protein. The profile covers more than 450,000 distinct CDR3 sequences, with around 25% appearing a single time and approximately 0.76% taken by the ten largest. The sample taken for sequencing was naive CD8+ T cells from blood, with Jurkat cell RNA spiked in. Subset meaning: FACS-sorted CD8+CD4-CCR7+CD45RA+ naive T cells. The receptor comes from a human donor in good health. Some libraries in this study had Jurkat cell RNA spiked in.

The DNA for the CDR3 is TGCAGCGTTACAGGGGTGAACGAGCAGTACTTC. Encoded protein: CSVTGVNEQYF. The chain joins TRBV29-1 to TRBJ2-7; 7 bases line up with TRBD1. The germline V gene has CDR1 SQVTM and CDR2 ANQGSEA. After removal of 5 bases from V and 5 bases from J, the junction contained 3 bases not matched to a gene. The CDR3 contains 11 residues.